This T cell receptor (beta chain) was captured in a study of cytomegalovirus exposure and HLA in healthy donors. Study as a whole: Roughly 86 million unique TCRs from HLA-typed donors made up an early data release.

The CDR3 spans 15 residues. V lost 1 base and J lost 5, with 11 bases in between. Germline CDR1 is SGHVS and CDR2 is FQNEAQ. Note on this clone: The antigen is unknown.

Both 60 Vbeta primers and 13 Jbeta primers went into the PCR. The table came from immunoSEQ multiplex PCR; TCRdb's copy has only in-frame clones and leaves some out. The sample shows about 200,000 clones, 65% to 80% of them seen only once. Overall study findings and caveats: TCR beta V segments were, for the most part, productive about 87% or about 30% of the time in an earlier analysis. High sensitivity and specificity were reportedly achieved when the classifier diagnosed cytomegalovirus status.

The sample was PBMCs. This receptor was identified in a man aged 50-60 years in good health and CMV-seronegative. The V gene is TRBV7-8, the J gene TRBJ2-2; D is unclear. CDR3 protein: CASSLGQIMTGELFF. The DNA for the CDR3 is TGTGCCAGCAGCTTAGGGCAGATAATGACCGGGGAGCTGTTTTTT.